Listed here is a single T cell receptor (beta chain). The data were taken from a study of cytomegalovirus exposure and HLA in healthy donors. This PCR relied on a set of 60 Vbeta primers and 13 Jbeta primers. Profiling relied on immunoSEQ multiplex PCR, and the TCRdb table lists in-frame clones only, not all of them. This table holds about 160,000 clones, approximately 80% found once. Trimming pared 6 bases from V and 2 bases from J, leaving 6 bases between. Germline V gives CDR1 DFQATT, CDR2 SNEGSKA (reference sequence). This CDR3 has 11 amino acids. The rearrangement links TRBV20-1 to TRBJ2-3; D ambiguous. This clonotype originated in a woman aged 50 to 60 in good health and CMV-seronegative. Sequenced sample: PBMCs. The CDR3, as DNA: TGCAGTGCAATCTACACAGATACGCAGTATTTT. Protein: CSAIYTDTQYF.